This T cell receptor (beta chain) was sequenced for a study of T cell responses to AZD1222 COVID-19 vaccine. Study-wide results and limits: Only a handful of AZD1222 recipients were seropositive at baseline. None of the repertoires were sampled until the peak T cell response had passed. Once two AZD1222 doses were given, Spike-specific TCR breadth and depth went up. Most donors were white British, females outnumbered males, and clonal diversity was possibly underestimated.

The CDR3 has 15 amino acids. V lost 0 bases, J lost 7 bases, and 6 bases stayed unmatched. Germline V gene sequence: CDR1 MRHNA, CDR2 SNTAGT. About this clone itself: Its antigen is unknown.

The repertoire was sequenced with immunoSEQ multiplex PCR; TCRdb's copy has only in-frame clones and lacks some. The sample lists over 150,000 clones; approximately 92% were seen once. The receptor was derived from an adult who received the MenACWY meningococcal vaccine as a control. Specimen: peripheral blood, collected 28 days after the second dose of the MenACWY control vaccine. This sequence joins TRBV6-4 and TRBJ2-1, with 7 bases aligning to TRBD1. CDR3 sequence (DNA): TGTGCCAGCAGTGACTCGTACAGGGGCTGGAATGAGCAGTTCTTC. Protein: CASSDSYRGWNEQFF.